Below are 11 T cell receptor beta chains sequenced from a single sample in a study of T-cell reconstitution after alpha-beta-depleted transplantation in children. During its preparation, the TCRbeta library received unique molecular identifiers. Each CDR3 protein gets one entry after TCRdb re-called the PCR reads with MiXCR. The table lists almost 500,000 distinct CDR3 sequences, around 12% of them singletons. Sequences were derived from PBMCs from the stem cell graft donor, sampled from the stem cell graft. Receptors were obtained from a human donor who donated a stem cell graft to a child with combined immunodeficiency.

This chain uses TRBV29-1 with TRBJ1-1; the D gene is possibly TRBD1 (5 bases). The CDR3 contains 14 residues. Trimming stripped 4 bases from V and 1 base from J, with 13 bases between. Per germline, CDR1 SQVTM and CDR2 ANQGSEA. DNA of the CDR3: TGCAGCGTTGCGGGGGTGTTAGGGAACACTGAAGCTTTCTTT. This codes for CSVAGVLGNTEAFF.

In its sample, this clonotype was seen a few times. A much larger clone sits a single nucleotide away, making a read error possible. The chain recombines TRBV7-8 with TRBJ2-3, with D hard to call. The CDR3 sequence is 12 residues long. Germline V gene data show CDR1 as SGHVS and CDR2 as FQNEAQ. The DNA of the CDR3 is TGTGCCAGCAGCCCTCTCACAAATACGCAGTATTTT. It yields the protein CASSPLTNTQYF. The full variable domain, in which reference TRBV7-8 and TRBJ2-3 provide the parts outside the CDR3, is GAGVSQSPRYKVAKRGQDVALRCDPISGHVSLFWYQQALGQGPEFLTYFQNEAQLDKSGLPSDRFFAERPEGSVSTLKIQRTQQEDSAVYLCASSPLTNTQYFGPGTRLTVL.

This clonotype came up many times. The CDR3 nucleotides are TGTGCCATCACCACACGGCCTGACTATGGCTACACCTTC. It specifies CAITTRPDYGYTF. V gene TRBV10-3 combines with J gene TRBJ1-2; D is uncertain. The CDR3 loop spans 13 amino acids. V shed 7 bases and J shed 3 bases, with 12 bases lying between them. Germline V gene lookup returns CDR1 ENHRY and CDR2 SYGVKD.

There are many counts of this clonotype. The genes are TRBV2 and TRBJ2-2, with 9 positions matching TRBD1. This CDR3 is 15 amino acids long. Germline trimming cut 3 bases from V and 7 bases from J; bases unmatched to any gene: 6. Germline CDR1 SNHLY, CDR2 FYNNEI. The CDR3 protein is CASSELTGGGGELFF. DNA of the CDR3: TGTGCCAGCAGTGAGCTGACAGGGGGTGGCGGGGAGCTGTTTTTT.

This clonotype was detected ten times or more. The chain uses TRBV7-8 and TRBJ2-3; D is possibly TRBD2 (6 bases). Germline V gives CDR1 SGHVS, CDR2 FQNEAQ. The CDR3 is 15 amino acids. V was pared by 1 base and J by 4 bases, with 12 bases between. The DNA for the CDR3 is TGTGCCAGCAGCTTAGTGGGCGGGACCGCAGATACGCAGTATTTT. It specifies CASSLVGGTADTQYF.

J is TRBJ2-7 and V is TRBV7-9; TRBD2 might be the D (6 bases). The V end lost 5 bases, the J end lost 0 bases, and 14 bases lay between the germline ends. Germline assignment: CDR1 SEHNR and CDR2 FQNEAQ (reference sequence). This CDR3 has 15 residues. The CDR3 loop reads CASSVAGLRSYEQYF. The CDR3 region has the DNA TGTGCCAGCAGCGTGGCGGGACTTCGCTCCTACGAGCAGTACTTC.

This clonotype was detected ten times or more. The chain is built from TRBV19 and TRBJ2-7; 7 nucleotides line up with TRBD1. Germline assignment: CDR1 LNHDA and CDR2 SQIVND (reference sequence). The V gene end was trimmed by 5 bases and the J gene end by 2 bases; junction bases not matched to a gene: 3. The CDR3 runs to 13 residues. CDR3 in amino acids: CASSDRAPYEQYF. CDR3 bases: TGTGCCAGTAGTGACAGGGCCCCCTACGAGCAGTACTTC. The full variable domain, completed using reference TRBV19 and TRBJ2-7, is DGGITQSPKYLFRKEGQNVTLSCEQNLNHDAMYWYRQDPGQGLRLIYYSQIVNDFQKGDIAEGYSVSREKKESFPLTVTSAQKNPTAFYLCASSDRAPYEQYFGPGTRLTVT.

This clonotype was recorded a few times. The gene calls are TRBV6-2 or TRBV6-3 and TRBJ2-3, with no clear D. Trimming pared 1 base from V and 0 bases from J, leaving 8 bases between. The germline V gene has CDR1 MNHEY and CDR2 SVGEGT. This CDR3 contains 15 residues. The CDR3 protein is CASSYFGHSTDTQYF. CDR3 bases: TGTGCCAGCAGTTACTTTGGGCATAGCACAGATACGCAGTATTTT.

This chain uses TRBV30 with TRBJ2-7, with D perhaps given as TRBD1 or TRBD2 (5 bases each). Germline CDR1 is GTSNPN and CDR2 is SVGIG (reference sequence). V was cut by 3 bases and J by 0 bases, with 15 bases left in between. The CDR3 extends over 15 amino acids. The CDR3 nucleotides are TGTGCCTGGAGGGCCGGGACGCTGAGCTCCTACGAGCAGTACTTC. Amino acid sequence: CAWRAGTLSSYEQYF. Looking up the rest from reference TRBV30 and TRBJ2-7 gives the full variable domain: SQTIHQWPATLVQPVGSPLSLECTVEGTSNPNLYWYRQAAGRGLQLLFYSVGIGQISSEVPQNLSASRPQDRQFILSSKKLLLSDSGFYLCAWRAGTLSSYEQYFGPGTRLTVT.

The CDR3 DNA sequence: TGTGCCAGCAGCCCCCGCGGAGCGGGGCCCTACAATGAGCAGTTCTTC. It specifies CASSPRGAGPYNEQFF. This chain links TRBV7-3 with TRBJ2-1; TRBD2 agrees at 7 bases. The CDR3 extends over 16 amino acids. Germline V gene data show CDR1 as SGHTA and CDR2 as FQGTGA. After removal of 5 bases from V and 2 bases from J, the junction contained 9 bases not matched to a gene. The full variable domain, with the rest looked up from reference TRBV7-3 and TRBJ2-1, is GAGVSQTPSNKVTEKGKYVELRCDPISGHTALYWYRQSLGQGPEFLIYFQGTGAADDSGLPNDRFFAVRPEGSVSTLKIQRTERGDSAVYLCASSPRGAGPYNEQFFGPGTRLTVL.

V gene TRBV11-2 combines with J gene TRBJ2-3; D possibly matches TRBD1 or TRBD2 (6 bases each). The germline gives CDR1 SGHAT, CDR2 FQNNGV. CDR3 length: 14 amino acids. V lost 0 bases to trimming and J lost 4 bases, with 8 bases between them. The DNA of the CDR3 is TGTGCCAGCAGCTTAGATCGGGGGCCAGATACGCAGTATTTT. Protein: CASSLDRGPDTQYF.